These 16 T cell receptor beta chains were sequenced from one sample in a study of blood T cell repertoires in COVID-19 (dated by TCRdb to 2018 to 2021). Receptors were amplified or captured by the immunoSEQ multiplex PCR assay. TCRdb took over this immuneACCESS table, retaining in-frame rearrangements with V and J assigned. Such tables are incomplete; in checked studies, under half of the missing clones stem from an unresolved V gene, and the remainder is unexplained. For this sample the table gives around 280,000 clones, of which approximately 91% were detected only once. In total, the top ten clones hold 1.5% to 2% of the sample. The source material was PBMCs or T cells enriched from blood (not recorded which). The receptors were sampled from a woman in her 40s who had recovered from COVID-19.

This chain links TRBV6-6 with TRBJ2-7; D might be TRBD2 (6 bases). CDR3 length: 13 residues. The V and J ends lost 6 bases and 4 bases respectively, with 13 bases between them. The V gene's germline CDR1 is MNHNY and CDR2 SVGAGI (reference sequence). CDR3 in amino acids: CASRDRGFYEQYF. CDR3 coding DNA: TGTGCCAGCAGGGACCGGGGGTTTTACGAGCAGTACTTC.

The chain combines TRBV19 with TRBJ1-1; D gene unclear. The CDR3 length is 13 residues. Germline values: CDR1 LNHDA, CDR2 SQIVND (reference sequence). V gave up 7 bases and J gave up 6 bases, with 15 bases separating them. CDR3 sequence (DNA): TGTGCCAGTATCCCAGACGGTACAGCTGAAGCTTTCTTT. This sequence encodes CASIPDGTAEAFF.

The CDR3 reads CASSAQRRQGMTDTQYF. DNA of the CDR3: TGTGCCAGCAGTGCCCAACGCCGACAGGGGATGACAGATACGCAGTATTTT. V is TRBV6-1 and J is TRBJ2-3, with TRBD1 matching over 8 bases. This CDR3 spans 17 amino acids. Looked up from germline, CDR1 is MNHNS and CDR2 is SASEGT. V shed 4 bases, J shed 3 bases, and the junction held 12 bases outside the gene matches.

The V gene is TRBV28, the J gene TRBJ2-5; maybe TRBD2 (6 bases). Germline CDR1 MDHEN, CDR2 SYDVKM. The V end was cut by 5 bases, the J end by 0 bases, with 28 bases between. The CDR3 sequence is 20 residues long. CDR3 nucleotide sequence: TGTGCCAGCAGTCCTCGGGTATTTGGCGGGGATTCGCTGTACCAAGAGACCCAGTACTTC. It is translated as CASSPRVFGGDSLYQETQYF.

The chain couples TRBV18 to TRBJ1-5; 7 positions match TRBD1. The V gene end was trimmed by 5 bases and the J gene end by 6 bases; junction bases not matched to a gene: 10. This CDR3 has 15 residues. Looked up from germline, CDR1 is KGHSH and CDR2 is LQKENI. CDR3: CASSNRGPHGQPQHF. CDR3 sequence (DNA): TGTGCCAGCTCAAATAGGGGGCCCCATGGTCAGCCCCAGCATTTT.

The gene calls are TRBV9 and TRBJ2-1, with D possibly being TRBD2 (5 bases). V shed 1 base and J shed 0 bases, with 11 bases lying between them. Per the germline V gene, CDR1 is SGDLS and CDR2 is YYNGEE. The CDR3 is 16 residues long. The CDR3 reads CASSVPGRGSYNEQFF. DNA for the CDR3: TGTGCCAGCAGCGTACCCGGCCGGGGCTCCTACAATGAGCAGTTCTTC.

The rearrangement uses TRBV7-9 and TRBJ2-7, with D maybe TRBD2 (6 bases). V was clipped by 1 base and J by 0 bases, with 10 bases between them. Germline CDR1 is SEHNR and CDR2 is FQNEAQ (reference sequence). This CDR3 comprises 15 residues. The CDR3 DNA is TGTGCCAGCAGCTTAGTGGGGGGTAGCTCCTACGAGCAGTACTTC. Protein: CASSLVGGSSYEQYF.

J is TRBJ2-5 and V is TRBV5-4, with 10 positions matching TRBD1. Germline CDR1 SGHNT, CDR2 YYREEE (reference sequence). With 4 bases clipped from V and 2 bases from J, the junction kept 5 bases outside the gene matches. The CDR3 covers 15 residues. Here the CDR3 DNA reads TGTGCCAGCAGCCCACCGGACAGGGGGCAAGAGACCCAGTACTTC. Protein: CASSPPDRGQETQYF. Looking up the rest from reference TRBV5-4 and TRBJ2-5 gives the full variable domain: ETGVTQSPTHLIKTRGQQVTLRCSSQSGHNTVSWYQQALGQGPQFIFQYYREEENGRGNFPPRFSGLQFPNYSSELNVNALELDDSALYLCASSPPDRGQETQYFGPGTRLLVL.

This chain connects TRBV7-9 to TRBJ1-2; D not resolved. Deletions cut 1 base from V and 7 bases from J, with 10 bases between. The V gene's germline CDR1 is SEHNR and CDR2 FQNEAQ (reference sequence). The CDR3 covers 13 residues. The CDR3 spells CASSLDGGRGYTF. Written as DNA, the CDR3 is TGTGCCAGCAGCTTAGATGGAGGTCGTGGCTACACCTTC.

The chain uses TRBV9 and TRBJ1-1; weak D call: TRBD1 (5 bases). Germline CDR1 reads SGDLS; CDR2 reads YYNGEE. This CDR3 contains 14 residues. V was trimmed by 0 bases and J by 10 bases, leaving 16 bases between them. DNA for the CDR3: TGTGCCAGCAGCGTAGTAAAGGGCCAGGGCCCAGCTTTCTTT. Residues: CASSVVKGQGPAFF.

This chain connects TRBV12-5 to TRBJ1-2; D may be TRBD1 (5 bases). V was shortened by 1 base and J by 5 bases, with 14 bases between the two germline ends. The length of the CDR3 is 15 residues. Per the germline V gene, CDR1 is LGHNT and CDR2 is FRNRAP. CDR3 sequence: CASGLDPPGGYGYTF. In nucleotides, the CDR3 is TGTGCTAGTGGTTTGGACCCACCCGGGGGTTATGGCTACACCTTC.

This clone was seen more than once but under ten times. The chain recombines TRBV6-6 with TRBJ2-1, with D possibly matching TRBD1 (6 bases). The germline CDR1 and CDR2 sequences are MNHNY and SVGAGI (reference sequence). V was pared by 3 bases and J by 4 bases, with 16 bases between. CDR3 length: 16 amino acids. The CDR3 DNA sequence: TGTGCCAGCAGTTATGGAGGTAGGGGGTGGTACAATGAGCAGTTCTTC. Protein product: CASSYGGRGWYNEQFF.

This chain links TRBV11-2 with TRBJ2-4, with D maybe TRBD1 (5 bases). The CDR3 is 16 residues long. The germline CDR1 and CDR2 sequences are SGHAT and FQNNGV. V was shortened by 4 bases and J by 6 bases, with 19 bases between the two germline ends. DNA for the CDR3: TGTGCCAGCAGCTCCATTAGCCCTGGGGCCGGAAACATTCAGTACTTC. Translated: CASSSISPGAGNIQYF.

The chain uses TRBV29-1 and TRBJ1-3, with D tentatively TRBD1 (5 bases). Germline CDR1 is SQVTM and CDR2 is ANQGSEA. Trimming left V 4 bases short and J 8 bases short, with 9 bases between. This CDR3 has 11 residues. The CDR3 DNA reads as TGCAGCGTTGTGAGCAGGGACACCATATATTTT. Protein: CSVVSRDTIYF.

This sequence joins TRBV2 and TRBJ1-4, with TRBD1 identical over 10 bases. This CDR3 has 16 amino acids. Germline V lookup: CDR1 SNHLY, CDR2 FYNNEI. V dropped 3 bases and J dropped 8; count of bases not matched to a gene: 9. The CDR3 protein is CASSDIPTGGAEKLFF. CDR3 sequence (DNA): TGTGCCAGCAGTGATATACCGACAGGGGGCGCAGAAAAACTGTTTTTT.

The chain recombines TRBV5-8 with TRBJ2-5, with TRBD2 matching 9 bases. Looked up from germline, CDR1 is SGHTS and CDR2 is YDEGEE. Trimming took 2 bases from V and 5 from J; bases not matched to a gene: 4. The CDR3 is made up of 14 amino acids. CDR3 region: CASSFLAGQETQYF. CDR3 nucleotide sequence: TGTGCCAGCAGCTTCCTAGCGGGGCAGGAGACCCAGTACTTC.